This T cell receptor (beta chain) was sequenced for a study of T cell changes during pregnancy in multiple sclerosis (dated 2019 in TCRdb). Context from the whole study: Changes in the T cell repertoire over the course of pregnancy were examined in this study in women with multiple sclerosis.

Concerning this clone itself: Which antigen it targets is not known. Within one base of it there is no much larger clone, and no base qualities were kept.

V and J are trimmed by 0 bases and 7 bases, and the gene matches miss 6 bases of the junction. The CDR3 covers 16 residues, taking in both the cysteine and the phenylalanine. The only DNA kept is the CDR3, 48 bases in frame from the first base. CDR1 and CDR2 are read off the germline V gene as LGHNA and YSLEER. Receptors were amplified or captured by the immunoSEQ multiplex PCR assay. The clones in this table, taken by TCRdb from immuneACCESS, are in-frame only. Not every clone is retained; where verified, under half of the shortfall comes from an unresolved V gene, and the cause of the rest is unknown. This sample comprises 23,000 or so clones, approximately 90% of them detected only once. The ten top clones hold 6.5% to 9.5% of the sample.

The sample in question was CD8+ T cells from peripheral blood mononuclear cells, obtained in the first trimester of pregnancy. This TCR was recovered from a female donor in good health, enrolled as a control in a pregnancy study. The chain uses TRBV4-3 and TRBJ1-6; TRBD1 agrees with 7 junctional bases. This receptor has the CDR3 CASSQDLGQLNSPLHF. The DNA reads TGCGCCAGCAGCCAAGATCTGGGACAGCTGAATTCACCCCTCCACTTT.